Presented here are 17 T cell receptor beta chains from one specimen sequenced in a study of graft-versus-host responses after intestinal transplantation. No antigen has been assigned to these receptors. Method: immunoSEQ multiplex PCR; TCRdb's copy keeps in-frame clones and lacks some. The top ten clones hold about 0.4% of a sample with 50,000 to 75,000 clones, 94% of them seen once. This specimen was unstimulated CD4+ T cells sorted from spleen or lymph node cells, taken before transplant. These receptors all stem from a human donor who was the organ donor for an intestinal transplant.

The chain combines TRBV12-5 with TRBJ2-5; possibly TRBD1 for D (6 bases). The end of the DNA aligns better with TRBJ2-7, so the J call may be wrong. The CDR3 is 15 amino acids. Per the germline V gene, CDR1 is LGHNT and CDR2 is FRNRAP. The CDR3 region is CASGMNRVTTYEQYF. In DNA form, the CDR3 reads TGTGCTAGTGGTATGAACAGGGTTACAACTTACGAGCAGTACTTC.

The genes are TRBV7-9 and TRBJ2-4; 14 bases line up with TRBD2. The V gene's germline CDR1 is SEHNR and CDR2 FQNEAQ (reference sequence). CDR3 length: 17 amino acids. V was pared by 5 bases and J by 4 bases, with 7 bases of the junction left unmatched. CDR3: CASSRRTSGGLKNIQYF. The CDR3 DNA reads TGTGCCAGCAGCCGAAGGACTAGCGGGGGGCTTAAAAACATTCAGTACTTC.

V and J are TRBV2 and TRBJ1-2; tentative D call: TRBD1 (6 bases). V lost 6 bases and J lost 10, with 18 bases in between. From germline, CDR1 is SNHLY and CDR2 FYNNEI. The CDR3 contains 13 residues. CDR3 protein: CASRFRDRISYTF. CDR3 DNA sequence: TGTGCCAGCAGATTCCGCGACAGGATCTCCTACACCTTC. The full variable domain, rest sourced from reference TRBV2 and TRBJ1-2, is EPEVTQTPSHQVTQMGQEVILRCVPISNHLYFYWYRQILGQKVEFLVSFYNNEISEKSEIFDDQFSVERPDGSNFTLKIRSTKLEDSAMYFCASRFRDRISYTFGSGTRLTVV.

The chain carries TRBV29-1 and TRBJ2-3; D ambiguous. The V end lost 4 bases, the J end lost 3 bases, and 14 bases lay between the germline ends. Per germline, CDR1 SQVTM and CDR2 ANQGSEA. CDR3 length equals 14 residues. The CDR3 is CSVATRWGTDTQYF. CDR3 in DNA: TGCAGCGTTGCTACGCGATGGGGTACAGATACGCAGTATTTT.

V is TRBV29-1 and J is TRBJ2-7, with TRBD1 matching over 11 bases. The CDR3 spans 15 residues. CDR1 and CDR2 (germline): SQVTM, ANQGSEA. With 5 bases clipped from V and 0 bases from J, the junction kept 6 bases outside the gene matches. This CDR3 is CSVKPGTGGSYEQYF. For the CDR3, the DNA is TGCAGCGTTAAACCCGGGACAGGGGGCTCCTACGAGCAGTACTTC.

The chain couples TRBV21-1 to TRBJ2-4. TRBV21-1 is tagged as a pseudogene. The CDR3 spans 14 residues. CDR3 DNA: TGTGCCAGCAGCAAACCGGCATCCAAAAACATTCAGTACTTC. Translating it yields CASSKPASKNIQYF.

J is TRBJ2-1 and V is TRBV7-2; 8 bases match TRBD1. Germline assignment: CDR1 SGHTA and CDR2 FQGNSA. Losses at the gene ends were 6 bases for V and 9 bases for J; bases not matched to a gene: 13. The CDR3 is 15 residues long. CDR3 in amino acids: CASSNRTGKSSEQFF. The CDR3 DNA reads TGTGCCAGCAGTAACCGGACAGGGAAGTCGAGTGAGCAGTTCTTC. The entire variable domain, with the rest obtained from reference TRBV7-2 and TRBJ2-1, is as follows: GAGVSQSPSNKVTEKGKDVELRCDPISGHTALYWYRQSLGQGLEFLIYFQGNSAPDKSGLPSDRFSAERTGGSVSTLTIQRTQQEDSAVYLCASSNRTGKSSEQFFGPGTRLTVL.

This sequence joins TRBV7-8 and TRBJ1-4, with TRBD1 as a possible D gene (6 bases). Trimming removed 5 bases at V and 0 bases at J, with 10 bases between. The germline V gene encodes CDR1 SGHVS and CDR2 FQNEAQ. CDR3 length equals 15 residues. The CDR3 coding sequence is TGTGCCAGCAGCGGCAGGACAGCAACTAATGAAAAACTGTTTTTT. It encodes CASSGRTATNEKLFF.

Here the CDR3 DNA reads TGTGCCAGCAGCGACACCCAAAGGGGGAACACCGGGGAGCTGTTTTTT. Protein: CASSDTQRGNTGELFF. The J gene is TRBJ2-2, the V gene TRBV5-6; tentative D call: TRBD1 (5 bases). This CDR3 has 16 residues. The V end was cut by 4 bases, the J end by 1 base, with 14 bases between. The germline V gene has CDR1 SGHDT and CDR2 YYEEEE.

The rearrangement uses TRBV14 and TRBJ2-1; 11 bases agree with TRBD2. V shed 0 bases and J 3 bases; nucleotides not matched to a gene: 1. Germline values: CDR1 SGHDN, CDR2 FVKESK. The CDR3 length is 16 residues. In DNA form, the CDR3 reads TGTGCCAGCAGCCAAGATCTAGCGGGGGGCTACAATGAGCAGTTCTTC. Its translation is CASSQDLAGGYNEQFF.

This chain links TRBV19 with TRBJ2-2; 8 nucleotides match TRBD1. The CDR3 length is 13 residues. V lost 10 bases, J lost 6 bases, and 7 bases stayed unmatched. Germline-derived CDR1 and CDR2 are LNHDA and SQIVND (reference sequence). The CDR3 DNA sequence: TGTGCCACACGACAGGGGAAGGCCGGGGAGCTGTTTTTT. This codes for CATRQGKAGELFF. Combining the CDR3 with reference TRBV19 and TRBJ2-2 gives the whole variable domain DGGITQSPKYLFRKEGQNVTLSCEQNLNHDAMYWYRQDPGQGLRLIYYSQIVNDFQKGDIAEGYSVSREKKESFPLTVTSAQKNPTAFYLCATRQGKAGELFFGEGSRLTVL.

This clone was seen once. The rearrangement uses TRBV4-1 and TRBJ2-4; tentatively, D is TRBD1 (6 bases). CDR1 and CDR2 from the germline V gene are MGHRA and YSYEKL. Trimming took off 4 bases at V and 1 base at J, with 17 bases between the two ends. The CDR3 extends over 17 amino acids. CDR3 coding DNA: TGCGCCAGCAGCCCCCCCAGCCAGGGGTCGGCCAAAAACATTCAGTACTTC. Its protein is CASSPPSQGSAKNIQYF.

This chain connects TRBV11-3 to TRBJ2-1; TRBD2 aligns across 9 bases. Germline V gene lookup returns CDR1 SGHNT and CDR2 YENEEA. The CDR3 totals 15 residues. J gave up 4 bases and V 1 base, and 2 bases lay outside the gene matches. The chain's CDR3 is CASSLGLAAYNEQFF. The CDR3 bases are TGTGCCAGCAGCTTAGGACTAGCGGCTTACAATGAGCAGTTCTTC.

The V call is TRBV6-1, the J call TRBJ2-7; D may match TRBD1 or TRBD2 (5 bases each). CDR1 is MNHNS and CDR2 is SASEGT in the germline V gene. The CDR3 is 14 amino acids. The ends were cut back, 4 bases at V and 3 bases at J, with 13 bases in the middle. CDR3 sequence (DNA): TGTGCCAGCAGTGCCCGGGACCTTTACTACGAGCAGTACTTC. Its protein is CASSARDLYYEQYF.

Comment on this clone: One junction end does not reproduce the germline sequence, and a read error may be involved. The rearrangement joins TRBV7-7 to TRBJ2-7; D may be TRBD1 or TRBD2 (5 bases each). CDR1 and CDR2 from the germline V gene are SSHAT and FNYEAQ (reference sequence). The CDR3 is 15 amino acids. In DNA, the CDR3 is TGTGCTAGCAGCTTAGCAGAGGGGCAGTCCTACGAGCAGTACTTC. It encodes CASSLAEGQSYEQYF.

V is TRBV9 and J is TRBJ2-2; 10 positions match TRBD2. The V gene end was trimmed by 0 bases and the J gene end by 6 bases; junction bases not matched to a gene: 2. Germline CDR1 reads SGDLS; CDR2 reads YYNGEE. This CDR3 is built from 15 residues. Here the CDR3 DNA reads TGTGCCAGCAGCGTAGACCTAGCGGGGGCCGGGGAGCTGTTTTTT. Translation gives CASSVDLAGAGELFF.

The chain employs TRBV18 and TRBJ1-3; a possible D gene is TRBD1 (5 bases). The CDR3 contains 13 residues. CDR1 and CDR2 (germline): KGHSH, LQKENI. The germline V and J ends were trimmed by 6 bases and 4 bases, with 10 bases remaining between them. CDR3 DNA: TGTGCCAGCTCTCCAGGGTCAGGAAACACCATATATTTT. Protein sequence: CASSPGSGNTIYF.